This T cell receptor beta chain was found in a study of T cell responses to AZD1222 COVID-19 vaccine. The protocol was immunoSEQ multiplex PCR, while the TCRdb copy is restricted to in-frame clones and leaves out a portion. The table lists tens of thousands of clones, roughly nine tenths of them singletons, with about 28% in the top ten. Sequencing was performed on peripheral blood, taken on day 0 of AZD1222 vaccination. This sequence originates from an adult in good health.

DNA for the CDR3: TGTGCCAGCAGCCAATGGGTAGCGGGAGTGGGTGAGCAGTTCTTC. Protein product: CASSQWVAGVGEQFF. The chain is built from TRBV3-1 (or the pseudogene TRBV3-2) and TRBJ2-1; 9 bases agree with TRBD2. CDR3 length: 15 amino acids. Trimming took 2 bases from V and 9 from J; bases not matched to a gene: 8. CDR1 and CDR2 from the germline V gene are LGHDT and YNNKEL (reference sequence).